This T cell receptor beta chain was identified during a study of T cells in localized non-small cell lung cancer. Overall study findings and caveats: In adjacent lung, a median roughly 53 of the top 100 tumor clones were found.

For this clone: Its specificity is not known.

The CDR3 totals 18 residues. The junction had 14 bases not matched to a gene; V was cut back by 4 bases and J by 4 bases. Germline V gene lookup returns CDR1 LGHNA and CDR2 YNFKEQ. Data came from immunoSEQ multiplex PCR; TCRdb stores just in-frame clones and leaves some out. The data contain tens of thousands of clones, about 72% of them singletons. V gene TRBV4-2 combines with J gene TRBJ2-5; 11 positions agree with TRBD2. The TCR comes from a man aged 35 to 70 with stage I squamous cell lung carcinoma. Material: peripheral blood, obtained before any cancer treatment. CDR3 in DNA: TGTGCCAGCAGCCGAGATCTTCTTAGCGGGGGGGAAGGAGAGACCCAGTACTTC. Its protein is CASSRDLLSGGEGETQYF.